These 25 T cell receptor beta chains came from one sample sequenced in a study of blood T cell repertoires in COVID-19 (dated by TCRdb to the early 2020s). The receptor library was made with the immunoSEQ multiplex PCR assay. TCRdb holds this immuneACCESS table with in-frame rearrangements only. Some clones are missing; in checked studies, unresolved V genes explain under half, and the rest has no known cause. The sample data list over 100,000 clones, and about 89% of these were observed just once. The leading ten clones occupy over 10% of the sample. The material sequenced was peripheral blood. All receptors derive from a woman aged 70 to 79 with COVID-19, enrolled during active disease.

V usage is TRBV3-1 (or the pseudogene TRBV3-2) and J usage is TRBJ1-2; D is uncertain. The CDR3 consists of 13 residues. Trimming took 2 bases from V and 4 from J, leaving 8 bases between them. Germline V gene sequence: CDR1 LGHDT, CDR2 YNNKEL (reference sequence). The CDR3 protein is CASSQRSSYGYTF. DNA of the CDR3: TGTGCCAGCAGCCAACGGTCTTCCTATGGCTACACCTTC.

The chain recombines TRBV29-1 with TRBJ1-5; D gene uncertain. The ends were cut back, 4 bases at V and 9 bases at J, with 16 bases in the middle. Germline-derived CDR1 and CDR2 are SQVTM and ANQGSEA. CDR3 length: 13 residues. CDR3 in amino acids: CSVGAEGSGPQHF. The DNA of the CDR3 is TGCAGCGTTGGGGCAGAGGGATCTGGGCCCCAGCATTTT. The variable domain in full, completed from reference TRBV29-1 and TRBJ1-5, reads SAVISQKPSRDICQRGTSLTIQCQVDSQVTMMFWYRQQPGQSLTLIATANQGSEATYESGFVIDKFPISRPNLTFSTLTVSNMSPEDSSIYLCSVGAEGSGPQHFGDGTRLSIL.

A few counts support this clone. The genes are TRBV18 and TRBJ1-1, with a tentative D call TRBD1 (5 bases). The CDR3 has 13 residues. Trimming stripped 8 bases from V and 11 bases from J, with 21 bases between. From germline, CDR1 is KGHSH and CDR2 LQKENI. Written as DNA, the CDR3 is TGTGCCAGCACTAGCCAAACCAGGGAAGGGGCTTTCTTT. This gives the protein CASTSQTREGAFF.

The table lists this clone with a few counts. The CDR3 DNA sequence: TGTGCCTGGAGAGGGGACAGCATCTCCTACAATGAGCAGTTCTTC. It translates to CAWRGDSISYNEQFF. J is TRBJ2-1 and V is TRBV30; TRBD1 agrees at 7 bases. The CDR3 runs to 15 residues. Trimming at V came to 3 bases and at J to 0 bases, leaving 5 bases not matched to a gene. Germline V gene lookup returns CDR1 GTSNPN and CDR2 SVGIG (reference sequence).

The V gene is TRBV7-8, the J gene TRBJ2-7, with 9 bases fitting TRBD1. This CDR3 is 15 amino acids long. Trimming cost V 2 bases and J 3 bases; bases outside gene matches: 5. The germline V gene encodes CDR1 SGHVS and CDR2 FQNEAQ. Written as DNA, the CDR3 is TGTGCCAGCAGCTTAACGACAGGGGGAATCTACGAGCAGTACTTC. It codes for CASSLTTGGIYEQYF.

This chain uses TRBV28 with TRBJ1-2; D unresolved. CDR1 MDHEN and CDR2 SYDVKM come from the germline V gene. V was trimmed by 8 bases and J by 4 bases, leaving 11 bases between them. The CDR3 covers 12 residues. The CDR3 protein is CASGEFFYGYTF. The CDR3 nucleotides are TGTGCCAGCGGAGAATTCTTCTATGGCTACACCTTC.

The chain links TRBV5-1 to TRBJ1-3; D may be TRBD1 (5 bases). CDR3 length: 15 amino acids. Trimming removed 0 bases at V and 1 base at J, with 8 bases between. Germline V lookup: CDR1 SGHRS, CDR2 YFSETQ. In DNA form, the CDR3 reads TGCGCCAGCAGCTTGGCCAGGACATCTGGAAACACCATATATTTT. It translates to CASSLARTSGNTIYF.

The chain carries TRBV2 and TRBJ1-4; the match to TRBD1 covers 7 bases. The junction had 5 bases not matched to a gene; V was cut back by 6 bases and J by 4 bases. CDR1 SNHLY and CDR2 FYNNEI come from the germline V gene. The CDR3 is 14 amino acids. The CDR3 DNA reads TGTGCCAGCAGGGGGGACAGCCTTAATGAAAAACTGTTTTTT. Translated, it gives CASRGDSLNEKLFF.

The V and J genes are TRBV3-1 (or the pseudogene TRBV3-2) and TRBJ1-1; tentatively, D is TRBD1 (5 bases). Germline V gene lookup returns CDR1 LGHDT and CDR2 YNNKEL (reference sequence). V was clipped by 3 bases and J by 1 base, with 12 bases between them. The CDR3 totals 15 residues. The CDR3 loop is CASSHARRGNTEAFF. The CDR3 nucleotides are TGTGCCAGCAGCCATGCACGAAGGGGGAACACTGAAGCTTTCTTT.

The chain couples TRBV7-9 to TRBJ1-1; 9 nucleotides align to TRBD1. Germline V gene sequence: CDR1 SEHNR, CDR2 FQNEAQ (reference sequence). V was clipped by 6 bases and J by 7 bases; unmatched bases: 9. The CDR3 has 14 amino acids. The CDR3 sequence: CASRLGQGLSEAFF. In nucleotides, the CDR3 is TGTGCCAGCAGGCTGGGACAGGGCTTGAGTGAAGCTTTCTTT.

V usage is TRBV29-1 and J usage is TRBJ2-4; 8 nucleotides align to TRBD2. The trim removed 3 bases at V and 8 bases at J, leaving 15 bases unmatched. Germline CDR1 reads SQVTM; CDR2 reads ANQGSEA. The CDR3 contains 16 residues. The CDR3: CSVDSLAGVLGDIQYF. The DNA for the CDR3 is TGCAGCGTTGATTCGCTAGCGGGCGTCCTCGGGGACATTCAGTACTTC.

This clone has just a few counts. CDR3 amino acids: CATSFPGEAYEQYF. The DNA of the CDR3 is TGTGCCACCAGCTTCCCGGGGGAGGCCTACGAGCAGTACTTC. The chain employs TRBV15 and TRBJ2-7; possible D gene TRBD2, 6 bases. Trimming pared 5 bases from V and 2 bases from J, leaving 13 bases between. The CDR3 spans 14 residues. Germline V gives CDR1 LNHNV, CDR2 YYDKDF (reference sequence).

This chain links TRBV7-9 with TRBJ2-1; TRBD2 aligns across 10 bases. Looked up from germline, CDR1 is SEHNR and CDR2 is FQNEAQ (reference sequence). This CDR3 spans 15 amino acids. V was clipped by 4 bases and J by 4 bases; unmatched bases: 4. The CDR3 region is CASSSPAGGYNEQFF. CDR3 bases: TGTGCCAGCAGCTCCCCAGCGGGGGGGTACAATGAGCAGTTCTTC.

This chain uses TRBV4-1 with TRBJ1-5; D is possibly TRBD1 (5 bases). Per the germline V gene, CDR1 is MGHRA and CDR2 is YSYEKL. V was shortened by 0 bases and J by 3 bases, with 12 bases between the two germline ends. The CDR3 length is 16 residues. The CDR3 DNA follows: TGCGCCAGCAGCCAAGAACGGGGGTCGAACAATCAGCCCCAGCATTTT. Translated, it gives CASSQERGSNNQPQHF.

V usage is TRBV5-1 and J usage is TRBJ1-2, with 12 bases lining up with TRBD1. Germline-derived CDR1 and CDR2 are SGHRS and YFSETQ. CDR3 length: 17 amino acids. Unmatched junction bases numbered 10, after V lost 1 base and J lost 6 bases. The CDR3 loop is CASSLLGTGGEADGYTF. DNA of the CDR3: TGCGCCAGCAGCTTGTTGGGGACAGGGGGCGAAGCTGATGGCTACACCTTC. Together with reference TRBV5-1 and TRBJ1-2, the CDR3 gives the full variable domain: KAGVTQTPRYLIKTRGQQVTLSCSPISGHRSVSWYQQTPGQGLQFLFEYFSETQRNKGNFPGRFSGRQFSNSRSEMNVSTLELGDSALYLCASSLLGTGGEADGYTFGSGTRLTVV.

The chain is built from TRBV18 and TRBJ1-2; a possible D gene is TRBD1 (6 bases). From germline, CDR1 is KGHSH and CDR2 LQKENI. Trimming took off 3 bases at V and 0 bases at J, with 11 bases between the two ends. The CDR3 is made up of 15 amino acids. The CDR3 DNA reads TGTGCCAGCTCACCGAGGGGGAAAGCTAACTATGGCTACACCTTC. Residues: CASSPRGKANYGYTF. The full variable domain, in which reference TRBV18 and TRBJ1-2 provide the parts outside the CDR3, is NAGVMQNPRHLVRRRGQEARLRCSPMKGHSHVYWYRQLPEEGLKFMVYLQKENIIDESGMPKERFSAEFPKEGPSILRIQQVVRGDSAAYFCASSPRGKANYGYTFGSGTRLTVV.

The V call is TRBV30, the J call TRBJ1-2; possible D gene TRBD1, 5 bases. V was cut by 0 bases and J by 3 bases, with 8 bases left in between. The CDR3 is 13 residues long. Germline loops: CDR1 GTSNPN, CDR2 SVGIG (reference sequence). The CDR3 reads CAWSVGRDYGYTF. The CDR3 nucleotides read TGTGCCTGGAGTGTGGGCAGGGACTATGGCTACACCTTC.

Details on this clone: The same CDR3 also results from other DNA sequences found in this sample. This chain's CDR3 is CASSPGTGGGQPQHF. The CDR3 nucleotides read TGTGCCAGCAGCCCCGGGACAGGGGGCGGTCAGCCCCAGCATTTT. The chain links TRBV3-1 (or the pseudogene TRBV3-2) to TRBJ1-5; 12 nucleotides align to TRBD1. The CDR3 covers 15 residues. The J segment lost 6 bases and the V segment lost 4 bases, leaving 4 bases of the junction unmatched. The V gene's germline CDR1 is LGHDT and CDR2 YNNKEL (reference sequence).

The rearrangement uses TRBV20-1 and TRBJ1-1; D call uncertain. V was shortened by 3 bases and J by 1 base, with 6 bases between the two germline ends. CDR3 length: 12 amino acids. Germline V gene data show CDR1 as DFQATT and CDR2 as SNEGSKA (reference sequence). CDR3 DNA: TGCAGTGCTAGTAACTGGAACACTGAAGCTTTCTTT. It specifies CSASNWNTEAFF.

The genes are TRBV7-9 and TRBJ1-1; 8 bases agree with TRBD1. The CDR3 is made up of 17 amino acids. Unmatched junction bases numbered 12, after V lost 5 bases and J lost 1 base. Germline-derived CDR1 and CDR2 are SEHNR and FQNEAQ (reference sequence). CDR3 coding DNA: TGTGCCAGCAGCCCAAAGCCAGGGGGCTTTCGGAACACTGAAGCTTTCTTT. Translation gives CASSPKPGGFRNTEAFF.

This chain joins TRBV27 and TRBJ2-4; 11 nucleotides line up with TRBD1. CDR1 is MNHEY, CDR2 SMNVEV, per germline (reference sequence). J lost 5 bases, V lost 7 bases, and 7 bases had no gene match. The CDR3 covers 15 residues. CDR3 nucleotides: TGTGCCAGCACCAGGGACAGGGGGATACAAAACATTCAGTACTTC. This encodes CASTRDRGIQNIQYF.

The J gene is TRBJ1-6, the V gene TRBV2, with no clear D. The germline CDR1 and CDR2 sequences are SNHLY and FYNNEI. The V end was cut by 0 bases, the J end by 3 bases, with 12 bases between. The CDR3 runs to 17 residues. CDR3 coding DNA: TGTGCCAGCAGTGAAGCGCGGGGTATCGTCTATAATTCACCCCTCCACTTT. Its protein is CASSEARGIVYNSPLHF. The whole variable domain, filled in from reference TRBV2 and TRBJ1-6, reads EPEVTQTPSHQVTQMGQEVILRCVPISNHLYFYWYRQILGQKVEFLVSFYNNEISEKSEIFDDQFSVERPDGSNFTLKIRSTKLEDSAMYFCASSEARGIVYNSPLHFGNGTRLTVT.

The chain combines TRBV28 with TRBJ2-5; maybe TRBD1 (6 bases). Germline CDR1 MDHEN, CDR2 SYDVKM. This CDR3 contains 15 residues. Trimming stripped 7 bases from V and 4 bases from J, with 19 bases between. Here the CDR3 DNA reads TGTGCCAGCACCCCCAGGGGCATTTTGGGAGAGACCCAGTACTTC. It translates to CASTPRGILGETQYF.

V is TRBV6-4 and J is TRBJ1-2; no clear D gene. This CDR3 is built from 13 residues. Germline CDR1 and CDR2: MRHNA and SNTAGT. Between the trimmed V and J ends, which lost 4 bases and 5 bases, there was a span of 11 bases. CDR3 loop: CASSVAEPYGYTF. CDR3 nucleotides: TGTGCCAGCAGTGTGGCAGAACCTTATGGCTACACCTTC.

The chain carries TRBV6-6 and TRBJ1-5, with D tentatively TRBD1 (6 bases). V lost 4 bases to trimming and J lost 3 bases, with 13 bases between them. This CDR3 is built from 15 residues. Germline lookup yields CDR1 MNHNY and CDR2 SVGAGI (reference sequence). The CDR3 DNA is TGTGCCAGCAGTTTTACCGGACAGAACAATCAGCCCCAGCATTTT. It yields the protein CASSFTGQNNQPQHF.